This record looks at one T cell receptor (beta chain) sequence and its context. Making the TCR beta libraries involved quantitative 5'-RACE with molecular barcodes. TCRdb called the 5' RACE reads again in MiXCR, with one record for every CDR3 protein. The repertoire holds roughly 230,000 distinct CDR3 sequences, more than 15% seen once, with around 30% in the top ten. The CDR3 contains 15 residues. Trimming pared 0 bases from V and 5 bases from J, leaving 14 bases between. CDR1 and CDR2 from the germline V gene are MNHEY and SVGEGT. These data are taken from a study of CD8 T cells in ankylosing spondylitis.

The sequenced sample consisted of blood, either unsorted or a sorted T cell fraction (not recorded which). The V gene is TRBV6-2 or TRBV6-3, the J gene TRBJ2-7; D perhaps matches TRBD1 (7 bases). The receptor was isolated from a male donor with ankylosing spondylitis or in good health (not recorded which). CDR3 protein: CASSYSNRGGNEQYF. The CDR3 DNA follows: TGTGCCAGCAGTTACTCGAACAGGGGAGGAAACGAGCAGTACTTC.